This entry features one T cell receptor (beta chain) sequence. Antigen unknown. This specimen belongs to a study of cytomegalovirus exposure and HLA in healthy donors. Whole-study findings and limits: One later analysis reportedly identified an Asian-associated ancestry cluster that showed fewer N-insertions than the roughly 620-donor mean. Later analysis demonstrated an association between a missense DCLRE1C variant and TCR beta V- and J-gene trimming. In presence/absence analyses, roughly uniform sequencing depth across donors was assumed. A later analysis showed HLA-associated TCR beta chains outstripping equally common others in clonal expansion.

PCR used 60 Vbeta primers and 13 Jbeta primers. Profiling relied on immunoSEQ multiplex PCR, and the TCRdb table lists in-frame clones only, not all of them. The table lists about 79,000 clones, with approximately 4.6% in the top ten. This CDR3 region has 15 residues. V lost 1 base, J lost 5 bases, and 14 bases lay in between. Germline CDR1 LGHNA, CDR2 YNFKEQ. The genes are TRBV4-2 and TRBJ2-5; no clear D. The source material was PBMCs. The sequence came from a man aged 25-45 years in good health and CMV-seronegative. The CDR3 spells CASSQGAGPMETQYF. The CDR3 DNA is TGTGCCAGCAGCCAAGGGGCAGGCCCCATGGAGACCCAGTACTTC.